This T cell receptor beta chain was recovered during a study of cytomegalovirus exposure and HLA in healthy donors. Study results and limitations: Data from an earlier analysis indicated that most TCR beta V segments were productive either about 87% or about 30% of the time.

The PCR used 60 Vbeta and 13 Jbeta primers. Data came from immunoSEQ multiplex PCR; TCRdb stores just in-frame clones and leaves some out. This sample has 90,000 to 120,000 clones, with 73% found just once. This clone was recorded a few times. Its target is unknown. The specimen was PBMCs. The clonotype originates from a man under 40 in good health and CMV-seronegative.

The CDR3 region has the DNA TGTGCCAGCAGCTTAACCGGGACAGGGAACACCGGGGAGCTGTTTTTT. It translates to CASSLTGTGNTGELFF. This rearrangement joins TRBV7-3 to TRBJ2-2; 8 bases match TRBD1. The CDR3 length is 16 residues. V lost 0 bases and J lost 1; bases outside the gene matches: 1. Per the germline V gene, CDR1 is SGHTA and CDR2 is FQGTGA.